Shown below are 22 T cell receptor beta chains from a single sample sequenced in a study of T-cell reconstitution after alpha-beta-depleted transplantation in children. For TCRbeta, the library was prepared with unique molecular identifiers. TCRdb fed the PCR reads into MiXCR, producing one record per CDR3 protein. Altogether about 500,000 distinct CDR3 sequences are present, approximately 29% being singletons, with the ten largest covering more than 2%. Sequenced here: PBMCs from the stem cell graft donor, sampled from the stem cell graft. The receptors originated from a human donor who donated a stem cell graft to a child with aplastic anemia.

The chain recombines TRBV28 with TRBJ2-2; D might be TRBD1 (6 bases). The CDR3 loop spans 14 amino acids. CDR1 is MDHEN and CDR2 is SYDVKM in the germline V gene. The V and J ends lost 3 bases and 5 bases respectively, with 10 bases between them. The DNA of the CDR3 is TGTGCCAGCAGTTTGGGGGCGCGGACCGGGGAGCTGTTTTTT. It is translated as CASSLGARTGELFF.

This clonotype was picked up one time. J is TRBJ2-1 and V is TRBV7-2, with TRBD2 as a possible D gene (6 bases). Germline lookup yields CDR1 SGHTA and CDR2 FQGNSA. This CDR3 region has 16 residues. V was trimmed by 6 bases and J by 1 base, leaving 16 bases between them. DNA of the CDR3: TGTGCCAGCAGTCTCAATTATCGGGAGTCCTACAATGAGCAGTTCTTC. It translates to CASSLNYRESYNEQFF. The variable domain in full, with the rest retrieved from reference TRBV7-2 and TRBJ2-1, is GAGVSQSPSNKVTEKGKDVELRCDPISGHTALYWYRQSLGQGLEFLIYFQGNSAPDKSGLPSDRFSAERTGGSVSTLTIQRTQQEDSAVYLCASSLNYRESYNEQFFGPGTRLTVL.

The rearrangement uses TRBV7-9 and TRBJ1-6; D perhaps matches TRBD1 (6 bases). Germline lookup yields CDR1 SEHNR and CDR2 FQNEAQ (reference sequence). Trimming stripped 4 bases from V and 6 bases from J, with 10 bases between. The CDR3 consists of 14 residues. Here the CDR3 DNA reads TGTGCCAGCAGCTCTGAGGACAGTAATTCACCCCTCCACTTT. It translates to CASSSEDSNSPLHF.

The chain links TRBV7-9 to TRBJ1-1; a possible D gene is TRBD1 (5 bases). In germline, CDR1 is SEHNR, CDR2 FQNEAQ (reference sequence). The CDR3 totals 17 residues. The V gene lost 4 bases and the J gene lost 6 bases, with 24 bases spanning the gap. CDR3 region: CASSSREVLGHSPEAFF. The CDR3 DNA reads TGTGCCAGCAGCTCCCGGGAGGTGCTGGGGCATTCCCCTGAAGCTTTCTTT.

The chain has TRBV6-2 or TRBV6-3 and TRBJ2-2; D is perhaps TRBD1 (5 bases). The CDR3 spans 15 residues. The germline V and J ends were trimmed by 5 bases and 4 bases, with 14 bases remaining between them. Germline V gene lookup returns CDR1 MNHEY and CDR2 SVGEGT. CDR3 nucleotide sequence: TGTGCCAGCAGTCAATCCTTAGACAGCACCGGGGAGCTGTTTTTT. This gives the protein CASSQSLDSTGELFF.

The chain recombines TRBV6-2 or TRBV6-3 with TRBJ2-7; tentative D call: TRBD2 (5 bases). Germline V lookup: CDR1 MNHEY, CDR2 SVGEGT. Trimming pared 0 bases from V and 5 bases from J, leaving 14 bases between. CDR3 size: 15 residues. The CDR3 sequence: CASSYSIGLANEQYV. Here the CDR3 DNA reads TGTGCCAGCAGTTACTCGATCGGCCTAGCTAACGAGCAGTACGTC.

The table lists this clonotype with a few counts. This chain connects TRBV19 to TRBJ1-1, with D maybe TRBD1 (5 bases). The V and J ends lost 10 bases and 1 base respectively, with 25 bases between them. The CDR3 totals 17 residues. Germline CDR1 LNHDA, CDR2 SQIVND (reference sequence). The CDR3 nucleotides read TGTGCCACCAAAGAAACGGCGGGGGGGATCCGGAACACTGAAGCTTTCTTT. Translation gives CATKETAGGIRNTEAFF.

The J gene is TRBJ1-2, the V gene TRBV5-1, with no clear D. Germline V gives CDR1 SGHRS, CDR2 YFSETQ. The CDR3 has 20 amino acids. V was pared by 5 bases and J by 3 bases, with 32 bases between. CDR3 DNA: TGCGCCAGCAGGCATCCAAGGCTAGGAGCGGAGAGAACTAAGGACTATGGCTACACCTTC. Translation: CASRHPRLGAERTKDYGYTF. Full variable domain (missing parts from reference TRBV5-1 and TRBJ1-2): KAGVTQTPRYLIKTRGQQVTLSCSPISGHRSVSWYQQTPGQGLQFLFEYFSETQRNKGNFPGRFSGRQFSNSRSEMNVSTLELGDSALYLCASRHPRLGAERTKDYGYTFGSGTRLTVV.

The chain employs TRBV15 and TRBJ1-6; 7 positions agree with TRBD1. The CDR3 extends over 16 amino acids. Germline V gives CDR1 LNHNV, CDR2 YYDKDF (reference sequence). The V segment lost 3 bases and the J segment 8 bases; nucleotides outside the gene matches: 10. The CDR3 DNA is TGTGCCACCAGCAGCAAAGGGGGCGTCACTCATTCACCCCTCCACTTT. Its protein is CATSSKGGVTHSPLHF.

J is TRBJ1-2 and V is TRBV24-1, with 7 bases that match TRBD1. The germline CDR1 and CDR2 sequences are KGHDR and SFDVKD. The CDR3 totals 15 residues. V lost 4 bases, J lost 0 bases, and 4 bases stayed unmatched. The CDR3 DNA reads TGTGCCACCAGTGAGTCCGGGACAGCTAACTATGGCTACACCTTC. As protein: CATSESGTANYGYTF.

The gene calls are TRBV7-2 and TRBJ2-3; TRBD2 matches at 7 bases. The CDR3 has 16 residues. The V gene end was trimmed by 5 bases and the J gene end by 1 base; junction bases not matched to a gene: 9. In germline, CDR1 is SGHTA, CDR2 FQGNSA. DNA for the CDR3: TGTGCCAGCAGCCCCTCGACTAGCAGGGGCACAGATACGCAGTATTTT. Translating it yields CASSPSTSRGTDTQYF.

The chain carries TRBV6-5 and TRBJ1-1; tentative D call: TRBD1 (6 bases). CDR1 and CDR2 from the germline V gene are MNHEY and SVGAGI. The ends were cut back, 4 bases at V and 1 base at J, with 13 bases in the middle. This CDR3 is 15 amino acids long. For the CDR3, the DNA is TGTGCCAGCAGTTTGGTTGCGACAGGGAACACTGAAGCTTTCTTT. Its translation: CASSLVATGNTEAFF.

There are a few counts of this clonotype. The J gene is TRBJ2-7, the V gene TRBV5-6; 8 nucleotides line up with TRBD2. Losses at the gene ends were 6 bases for V and 0 bases for J; bases not matched to a gene: 5. Per germline, CDR1 SGHDT and CDR2 YYEEEE. CDR3 length equals 14 residues. The CDR3 here is CASTMTSVSYEQYF. The CDR3 DNA is TGTGCCAGCACCATGACTAGCGTCTCCTACGAGCAGTACTTC.

The chain couples TRBV20-1 to TRBJ2-1, with TRBD1 as a possible D gene (6 bases). Germline assignment: CDR1 DFQATT and CDR2 SNEGSKA (reference sequence). The V end was cut by 5 bases, the J end by 7 bases, with 18 bases between. This CDR3 is 14 amino acids long. This CDR3 is CSAPIPQGKNEQFF. The CDR3 DNA is TGCAGTGCTCCTATCCCACAGGGAAAGAATGAGCAGTTCTTC.

This clonotype was seen just once. The chain couples TRBV7-3 to TRBJ2-1, with TRBD1 matching over 8 bases. The germline V gene encodes CDR1 SGHTA and CDR2 FQGTGA. Germline trimming cut 0 bases from V and 3 bases from J; bases unmatched to any gene: 7. The CDR3 has 17 residues. This chain's CDR3 is CASSLTPRTGHYNEQFF. In nucleotides, the CDR3 is TGTGCCAGCAGCTTAACCCCCCGGACAGGGCACTACAATGAGCAGTTCTTC.

This chain uses TRBV10-3 with TRBJ1-4; tentatively, D is TRBD1 (5 bases). This CDR3 spans 13 amino acids. Trimming took 8 bases from V and 8 from J, leaving 15 bases between them. Germline CDR1 reads ENHRY; CDR2 reads SYGVKD. Here the CDR3 DNA reads TGTGCCATCCGGGGGGATTTGAGGGAAAAACTGTTTTTT. It is translated as CAIRGDLREKLFF.

This clonotype was seen a single time. The V call is TRBV5-1, the J call TRBJ1-6; D is uncertain. Trimming pared 2 bases from V and 8 bases from J, leaving 11 bases between. This CDR3 region has 14 residues. Germline values: CDR1 SGHRS, CDR2 YFSETQ. CDR3 amino acids: CASSLHGWDSPLHF. CDR3 coding DNA: TGCGCCAGCAGCTTACATGGGTGGGATTCACCCCTCCACTTT.

This clonotype came up a few times. V is TRBV2 and J is TRBJ2-1, with 9 nucleotides matching TRBD2. The ends lost 4 bases at V and 2 bases at J; junction bases unmatched: 12. Germline CDR1 is SNHLY and CDR2 is FYNNEI. The CDR3 extends over 18 amino acids. CDR3 region: CASSVPREGPSAYNEQFF. DNA for the CDR3: TGTGCCAGCAGTGTTCCGCGGGAGGGCCCTTCTGCCTACAATGAGCAGTTCTTC. Variable domain in full (rest from reference TRBV2 and TRBJ2-1): EPEVTQTPSHQVTQMGQEVILRCVPISNHLYFYWYRQILGQKVEFLVSFYNNEISEKSEIFDDQFSVERPDGSNFTLKIRSTKLEDSAMYFCASSVPREGPSAYNEQFFGPGTRLTVL.

This chain joins TRBV7-2 and TRBJ2-7; 14 bases are shared with TRBD2. The germline CDR1 and CDR2 sequences are SGHTA and FQGNSA. This CDR3 is 18 amino acids long. V was pared by 0 bases and J by 5 bases, with 9 bases of the junction left unmatched. The CDR3 reads CASSLATSGRAGRNEQYF. The CDR3 DNA sequence: TGTGCCAGCAGCTTAGCGACTAGCGGGAGGGCCGGTCGAAACGAGCAGTACTTC.

The chain links TRBV5-4 to TRBJ2-2, with 10 bases lining up with TRBD1. The CDR3 runs to 15 residues. CDR1 is SGHNT and CDR2 is YYREEE in the germline V gene (reference sequence). The V segment lost 4 bases and the J segment 6 bases; nucleotides outside the gene matches: 6. The CDR3: CASSQGGQGAGELFF. Here the CDR3 DNA reads TGTGCCAGCAGCCAGGGAGGACAGGGGGCCGGGGAGCTGTTTTTT.

CDR3 sequence reads: CATRGVGWNEQFF. DNA for the CDR3: TGTGCCACCAGGGGAGTAGGGTGGAATGAGCAGTTCTTC. The chain carries TRBV3-1 and TRBJ2-1; TRBD1 is a possible D gene (6 bases). This CDR3 has 13 residues. Germline CDR1 is LGHDT and CDR2 is YNNKEL (reference sequence). V shed 10 bases and J shed 7 bases, with 17 bases lying between them.

As DNA, the CDR3 is TGCAGCTGGGGGTTCGTAGCGGGAGAAGACGAGCAGTACTTC. This sequence encodes CSWGFVAGEDEQYF. The chain recombines TRBV20-1 with TRBJ2-7; 9 nucleotides agree with TRBD2. Looked up from germline, CDR1 is DFQATT and CDR2 is SNEGSKA (reference sequence). The CDR3 runs to 14 residues.